The 20 T cell receptor beta chains reported below all come from one sample, sequenced in a study of blood T cell repertoires in COVID-19. Repertoires were generated with immunoSEQ multiplex PCR, while TCRdb's copy carries only in-frame clones and drops some. This sample carries 200,000 to 300,000 clones, around 88% of them seen once, and the ten largest clones take 4.1%. Sample: PBMCs or T cells enriched from blood (not recorded which). These receptors all stem from a woman aged 25 to 39 who had recovered from COVID-19.

The V gene is TRBV27, the J gene TRBJ1-5, with TRBD1 matching 8 bases. The V and J ends lost 6 bases and 8 bases, in that order; junction bases with no gene match: 9. The CDR3 contains 14 residues. CDR1 and CDR2 (germline): MNHEY, SMNVEV (reference sequence). The CDR3 region has the DNA TGTGCCAGCAGCCGGGACAGGTTGTTCGAGCCCCAGCATTTT. Translating it yields CASSRDRLFEPQHF.

The chain is built from TRBV18 and TRBJ1-5; D may be TRBD1 (5 bases). The V end lost 4 bases, the J end lost 2 bases, and 12 bases lay between the germline ends. CDR3 size: 15 residues. The germline CDR1 and CDR2 sequences are KGHSH and LQKENI. As DNA, the CDR3 is TGTGCCAGCTCACTTAGCCAGGGTCGCAATCAGCCCCAGCATTTT. This codes for CASSLSQGRNQPQHF.

This clone was detected only once. This chain connects TRBV27 to TRBJ1-4; D not certain. In germline, CDR1 is MNHEY, CDR2 SMNVEV (reference sequence). The V end lost 6 bases, the J end lost 0 bases, and 14 bases lay between the germline ends. This CDR3 comprises 16 residues. This CDR3 reads CASRTRPTSTNEKLFF. CDR3 nucleotides: TGTGCCAGCAGAACTCGCCCAACTTCAACTAATGAAAAACTGTTTTTT.

This chain uses TRBV28 with TRBJ1-1; D not resolved. The V and J ends lost 2 bases and 0 bases respectively, with 7 bases between them. The CDR3 runs to 14 residues. In germline, CDR1 is MDHEN, CDR2 SYDVKM. In nucleotides, the CDR3 is TGTGCCAGCAGTTTACCTCAGTTGAACACTGAAGCTTTCTTT. This sequence encodes CASSLPQLNTEAFF.

This chain joins TRBV10-3 and TRBJ2-6, with a weak D call TRBD2 (5 bases). This CDR3 spans 15 amino acids. The germline CDR1 and CDR2 sequences are ENHRY and SYGVKD. Trimming shortened V by 11 bases and J by 0 bases, and 14 bases separated the two germline ends. The CDR3 sequence: CAALEDRSGANVLTF. CDR3 DNA sequence: TGTGCCGCCCTGGAGGACCGCTCTGGGGCCAACGTCCTGACTTTC.

The chain recombines TRBV27 with TRBJ2-5, with D maybe TRBD2 (5 bases). Trimming cost V 6 bases and J 5 bases, with 7 bases left between them. CDR1 is MNHEY, CDR2 SMNVEV, per germline (reference sequence). The CDR3 length is 11 residues. CDR3 bases: TGTGCCAGCAGCCGAGGGGAGACCCAGTACTTC. It translates to CASSRGETQYF.

The chain is built from TRBV28 and TRBJ2-6; 7 nucleotides line up with TRBD1. There are 15 residues in the CDR3. The trim removed 5 bases at V and 3 bases at J, leaving 4 bases unmatched. The germline gives CDR1 MDHEN, CDR2 SYDVKM. CDR3 protein: CASSRQGGGANVLTF. DNA of the CDR3: TGTGCCAGCAGTAGACAGGGCGGTGGGGCCAACGTCCTGACTTTC.

In nucleotides, the CDR3 is TGTGCCAGCCGGGACAGCAACTTGAACACTGAAGCTTTCTTT. Translating it yields CASRDSNLNTEAFF. The genes are TRBV28 and TRBJ1-1; 7 bases are shared with TRBD1. This CDR3 contains 14 residues. From germline, CDR1 is MDHEN and CDR2 SYDVKM. J was trimmed by 0 bases and V by 8 bases; bases with no gene match: 6.

Ten or more counts support this clone. V is TRBV19 and J is TRBJ2-7; TRBD2 matches at 7 bases. The CDR3 has 15 amino acids. In germline, CDR1 is LNHDA, CDR2 SQIVND (reference sequence). V lost 0 bases, J lost 0 bases, and 2 bases stayed unmatched. The CDR3 sequence: CASSIDPSGSYEQYF. Here the CDR3 DNA reads TGTGCCAGTAGTATAGATCCTAGCGGCTCCTACGAGCAGTACTTC.

This clone has just one count. The CDR3 protein is CASSQSEGTGETQYF. As DNA, the CDR3 is TGCGCCAGCAGCCAATCCGAGGGCACTGGGGAGACCCAGTACTTC. The rearrangement joins TRBV4-1 to TRBJ2-5, with TRBD2 as a possible D gene (5 bases). Germline loops: CDR1 MGHRA, CDR2 YSYEKL. The CDR3 totals 15 residues. Trimming stripped 2 bases from V and 5 bases from J, with 15 bases between.

The rearrangement links TRBV7-9 to TRBJ1-1; D may be TRBD1 (5 bases). Germline CDR1 SEHNR, CDR2 FQNEAQ (reference sequence). The CDR3 is made up of 14 amino acids. Trimming cost V 5 bases and J 6 bases, with 16 bases left between them. In nucleotides, the CDR3 is TGTGCCAGCAGCCCCGGAGGGGTAGGCGCTGAAGCTTTCTTT. Its protein product is CASSPGGVGAEAFF.

This clone was observed once. The J gene is TRBJ2-3, the V gene TRBV7-2, with D unclear. CDR1 and CDR2 from the germline V gene are SGHTA and FQGNSA. V lost 5 bases to trimming and J lost 6 bases, with 9 bases between them. This CDR3 is 12 amino acids long. The CDR3 loop is CASSITVDTQYF. The CDR3 bases are TGTGCCAGCAGCATTACGGTGGATACGCAGTATTTT.

This chain links TRBV7-9 with TRBJ2-2; the D gene is possibly TRBD2 (7 bases). Germline V lookup: CDR1 SEHNR, CDR2 FQNEAQ (reference sequence). The CDR3 spans 14 residues. V was pared by 5 bases and J by 6 bases, with 13 bases between. The CDR3 DNA follows: TGTGCCAGCAGCCCCACGGGGGGCTCCGGGGAGCTGTTTTTT. Translation: CASSPTGGSGELFF.

The chain is built from TRBV2 and TRBJ2-3; D is unresolved. Trimming took off 1 base at V and 0 bases at J, with 8 bases between the two ends. Looked up from germline, CDR1 is SNHLY and CDR2 is FYNNEI. The CDR3 length is 15 residues. DNA for the CDR3: TGTGCCAGCAGTGAAGGCCCTACTAGCACAGATACGCAGTATTTT. This encodes CASSEGPTSTDTQYF.

The chain combines TRBV28 with TRBJ1-2, with 10 bases matching TRBD1. Per the germline V gene, CDR1 is MDHEN and CDR2 is SYDVKM. Trimming took 6 bases from V and 3 from J; bases not matched to a gene: 4. CDR3 length: 14 residues. The CDR3 DNA is TGTGCCAGCAGCCAGGGACAGGGGCACTATGGCTACACCTTC. Protein sequence: CASSQGQGHYGYTF.

The V gene is TRBV7-2, the J gene TRBJ1-3; D gene uncertain. Trimming took off 1 base at V and 4 bases at J, with 11 bases between the two ends. In germline, CDR1 is SGHTA, CDR2 FQGNSA. The CDR3 runs to 15 residues. The CDR3 region has the DNA TGTGCCAGCAGCTTAGGGGCGCAAGAAGGAAACACCATATATTTT. This encodes CASSLGAQEGNTIYF. The full variable domain, its missing parts supplied by reference TRBV7-2 and TRBJ1-3, is GAGVSQSPSNKVTEKGKDVELRCDPISGHTALYWYRQSLGQGLEFLIYFQGNSAPDKSGLPSDRFSAERTGGSVSTLTIQRTQQEDSAVYLCASSLGAQEGNTIYFGEGSWLTVV.

This sequence joins TRBV3-1 (or the pseudogene TRBV3-2) and TRBJ2-7, with TRBD2 matching 7 bases. V trimming: 8 bases; J trimming: 7 bases; junction bases outside the gene matches: 14. Germline lookup yields CDR1 LGHDT and CDR2 YNNKEL (reference sequence). This CDR3 has 14 residues. The CDR3 sequence is CASSPGAGLREQYF. For the CDR3, the DNA is TGTGCCAGCTCCCCGGGAGCGGGGCTTCGAGAGCAGTACTTC.

A single count supports this clone. This rearrangement joins TRBV28 to TRBJ1-4, with 8 bases aligning to TRBD1. The V and J ends lost 4 bases and 1 base, in that order; junction bases with no gene match: 5. This CDR3 is 16 amino acids long. The germline CDR1 and CDR2 sequences are MDHEN and SYDVKM. CDR3 loop: CASSSGGAETNEKLFF. The DNA for the CDR3 is TGTGCCAGCAGTTCAGGGGGCGCGGAAACTAATGAAAAACTGTTTTTT.

The rearrangement joins TRBV10-3 to TRBJ2-7, with D maybe TRBD1 (6 bases). V was cut by 0 bases and J by 0 bases, with 15 bases left in between. CDR3 length: 17 amino acids. CDR1 is ENHRY and CDR2 is SYGVKD in the germline V gene. This CDR3 is CAISESTGTPSSYEQYF. For the CDR3, the DNA is TGTGCCATCAGTGAGTCGACAGGAACCCCCTCCTCCTACGAGCAGTACTTC.

This sequence joins TRBV16 and TRBJ2-7, with D possibly matching TRBD2 (5 bases). The germline CDR1 and CDR2 sequences are KGHSY and FQNENV. The CDR3 spans 15 residues. V lost 3 bases and J lost 3, with 15 bases in between. The CDR3 sequence: CASSQDSLTLYEQYF. CDR3 sequence (DNA): TGTGCCAGCAGCCAGGACTCCCTTACACTCTACGAGCAGTACTTC.